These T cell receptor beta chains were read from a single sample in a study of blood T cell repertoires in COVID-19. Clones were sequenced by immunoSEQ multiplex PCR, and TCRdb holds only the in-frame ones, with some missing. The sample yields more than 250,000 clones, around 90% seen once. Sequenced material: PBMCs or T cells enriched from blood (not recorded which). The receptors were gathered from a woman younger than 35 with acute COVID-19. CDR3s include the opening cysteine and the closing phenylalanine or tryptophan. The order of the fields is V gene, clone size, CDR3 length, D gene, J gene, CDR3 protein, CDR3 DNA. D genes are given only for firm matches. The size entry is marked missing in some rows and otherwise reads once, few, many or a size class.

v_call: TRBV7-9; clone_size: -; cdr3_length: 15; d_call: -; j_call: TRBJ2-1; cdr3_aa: CASSPPGGSYNEQFF; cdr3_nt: TGTGCCAGCAGTCCCCCCGGGGGCTCCTACAATGAGCAGTTCTTC
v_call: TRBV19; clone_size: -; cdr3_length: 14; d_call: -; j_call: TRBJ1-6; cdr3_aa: CASSTQQGNSPLHF; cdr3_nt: TGTGCCAGTAGTACCCAACAGGGAAATTCACCCCTCCACTTT
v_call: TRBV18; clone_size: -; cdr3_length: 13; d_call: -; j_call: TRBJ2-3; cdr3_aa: CASSVADTDTQYF; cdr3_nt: TGTGCCAGCTCAGTAGCGGACACAGATACGCAGTATTTT
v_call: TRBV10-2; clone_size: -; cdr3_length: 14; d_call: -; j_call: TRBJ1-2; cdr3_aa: CASSVKGVGDGYTF; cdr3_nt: TGCGCCAGCAGTGTGAAGGGAGTAGGCGATGGCTACACCTTC
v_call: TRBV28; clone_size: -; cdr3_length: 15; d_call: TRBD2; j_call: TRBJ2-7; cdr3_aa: CASSLEGTSRSEQYF; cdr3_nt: TGTGCCAGCAGTTTAGAGGGGACTAGTCGGTCCGAGCAGTACTTC
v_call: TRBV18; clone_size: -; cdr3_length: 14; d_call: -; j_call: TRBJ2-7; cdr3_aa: CASSPPTRTYEQYF; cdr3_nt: TGTGCCAGCTCACCACCAACTAGAACCTACGAGCAGTACTTC
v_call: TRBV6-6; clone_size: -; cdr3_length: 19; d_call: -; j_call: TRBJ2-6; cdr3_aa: CASSPWERARGYGANVLTF; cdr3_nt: TGTGCCAGCAGTCCCTGGGAGCGGGCTAGGGGTTACGGGGCCAACGTCCTGACTTTC
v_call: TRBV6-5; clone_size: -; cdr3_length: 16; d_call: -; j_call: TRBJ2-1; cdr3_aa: CASSYRRTSPLGEQFF; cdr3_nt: TGTGCCAGCAGTTACCGCCGGACAAGTCCCCTTGGTGAGCAGTTCTTC
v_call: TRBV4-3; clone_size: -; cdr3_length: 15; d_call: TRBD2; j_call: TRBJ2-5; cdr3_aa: CASSQGLAGDETQYF; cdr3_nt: TGCGCCAGCAGCCAAGGACTAGCGGGAGATGAGACCCAGTACTTC
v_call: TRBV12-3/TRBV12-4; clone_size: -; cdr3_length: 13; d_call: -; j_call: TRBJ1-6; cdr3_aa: CASSLPLGAPLHF; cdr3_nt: TGTGCCAGCAGCCTGCCACTCGGTGCACCCCTCCACTTT
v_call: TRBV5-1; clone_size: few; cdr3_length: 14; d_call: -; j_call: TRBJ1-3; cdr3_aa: CASSPAAGMVTIYF; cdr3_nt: TGCGCCAGCAGCCCTGCAGCGGGGATGGTCACCATATATTTT
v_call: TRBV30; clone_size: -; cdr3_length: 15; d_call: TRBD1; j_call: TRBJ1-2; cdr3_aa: CAWSVNQGAVYGYTF; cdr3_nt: TGTGCCTGGAGTGTTAACCAGGGGGCTGTGTATGGCTACACCTTC
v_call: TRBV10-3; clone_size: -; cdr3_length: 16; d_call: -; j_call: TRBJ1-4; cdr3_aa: CAISELPSGVNEKLFF; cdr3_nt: TGTGCCATCAGTGAGCTCCCTTCAGGGGTTAATGAAAAACTGTTTTTT
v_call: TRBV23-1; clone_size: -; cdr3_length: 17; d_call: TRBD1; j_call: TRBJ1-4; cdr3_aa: CASSQSWQGGTNEKLFF; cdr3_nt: TGCGCCAGCAGTCAATCTTGGCAGGGGGGCACTAATGAAAAACTGTTTTTT
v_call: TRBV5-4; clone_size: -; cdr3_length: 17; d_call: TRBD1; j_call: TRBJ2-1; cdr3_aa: CASSPPGQGAGYNEQFF; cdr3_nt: TGTGCCAGCAGCCCCCCGGGACAGGGGGCTGGATACAATGAGCAGTTCTTC